This T cell receptor (beta chain) originates from a study of blood T cell repertoires in COVID-19. On the study more broadly: The United States, Italy and Spain provided the acute and convalescent COVID-19 samples. Sources were T cells, B-cell-depleted T cells, or PBMCs; the material itself was cDNA or gDNA.

Recruited during active infection, patients (from Seattle) were subsequently followed longitudinally. Produced via immunoSEQ multiplex PCR; TCRdb's table is partial and in-frame only. The top ten hold less than 4% of the sample, which has over 85,000 clones, under 85% seen once. The germline V gene encodes CDR1 SGHVS and CDR2 FQNEAQ. The CDR3 totals 14 residues. Trimming took off 0 bases at V and 1 base at J, with 6 bases between the two ends. The genes are TRBV7-8 and TRBJ1-1; no firm D call. The sample was peripheral blood. The receptor was isolated from a woman over 75 with COVID-19, enrolled during active disease. This chain's CDR3 is CASSLARRNTEAFF. CDR3 coding DNA: TGTGCCAGCAGCTTAGCCCGGAGGAACACTGAAGCTTTCTTT.